The clone carrying this TCR beta chain was seen once. Its antigen is unknown. An end of the junction differs from the germline gene, which may be a read error. The data stem from a study of blood T cells in healthy people across ages. Study observations and caveats: In long-lived donors, naive CD4+ cell counts and diversity exceeded those of aged donors.

Primers used in a second PCR of roughly 7 to 11 cycles were a sample-barcoded 5' primer and a J-beta primer mix. TCRdb fed the 5' RACE reads into MiXCR, producing one record per CDR3 protein. Of about 1.5 million distinct CDR3 sequences listed, approximately 39% were seen once; the top ten hold about 3.8%. Germline lookup yields CDR1 PRHDT and CDR2 FYEKMQ (reference sequence). This CDR3 contains 14 residues. The specimen was blood. This TCR came from a woman under 30 in good health. The genes are TRBV13 and TRBJ1-2; 8 nucleotides line up with TRBD1. CDR3 nucleotide sequence: TGTGCCAGCAGCTTCACAGGGGGAAACTATAGCTACACCTTC. Its protein is CASSFTGGNYSYTF. The full variable domain, in which reference TRBV13 and TRBJ1-2 provide the parts outside the CDR3, is AAGVIQSPRHLIKEKRETATLKCYPIPRHDTVYWYQQGPGQDPQFLISFYEKMQSDKGSIPDRFSAQQFSDYHSELNMSSLELGDSALYFCASSFTGGNYSYTFGSGTRLTVV.